The 16 T cell receptor beta chains in this list originate from one sample, sequenced in a study of cytomegalovirus exposure and HLA in healthy donors. The study ran its PCR with 60 Vbeta and 13 Jbeta primers. The repertoire was sequenced with immunoSEQ multiplex PCR; TCRdb's copy has only in-frame clones and lacks some. Here the sample table reports 160,000 or so clones. Material: PBMCs. These receptors originate from a man under 40 in good health and CMV-seronegative.

Points on this clone: A junction end diverges from the germline sequence, so it may reflect a read error. V gene TRBV11-3 combines with J gene TRBJ1-5; 9 nucleotides agree with TRBD1. From germline, CDR1 is SGHNT and CDR2 YENEEA. The CDR3 covers 16 residues. Written as DNA, the CDR3 is TGTGCCAGCAGCCAGGGGGGACAGGGCAGCAACCAGCCCCAGCATTTT. This sequence encodes CASSQGGQGSNQPQHF.

The V gene is TRBV20-1, the J gene TRBJ2-1; D remains unclear. The V gene's germline CDR1 is DFQATT and CDR2 SNEGSKA (reference sequence). The CDR3 spans 11 residues. V was trimmed by 5 bases and J by 4 bases, leaving 6 bases between them. In nucleotides, the CDR3 is TGCAGTGCTCCACGGTACAATGAGCAGTTCTTC. Its protein product is CSAPRYNEQFF.

CDR3 region: CASSLAAGSANTGELFF. Written as DNA, the CDR3 is TGTGCCAGCAGCTTGGCTGCGGGGAGCGCGAACACCGGGGAGCTGTTTTTT. The chain is built from TRBV5-4 and TRBJ2-2; possibly TRBD2 for D (6 bases). Germline-derived CDR1 and CDR2 are SGHNT and YYREEE (reference sequence). V lost 0 bases to trimming and J lost 0 bases, with 12 bases between them. CDR3 length equals 17 residues.

The V gene is TRBV10-3, the J gene TRBJ2-1, with D uncertain. Looked up from germline, CDR1 is ENHRY and CDR2 is SYGVKD. The CDR3 loop spans 14 amino acids. The V gene lost 6 bases and the J gene lost 0 bases, with 9 bases spanning the gap. The chain's CDR3 is CAIRQPASYNEQFF. In DNA, the CDR3 is TGTGCCATCAGACAGCCTGCCTCCTACAATGAGCAGTTCTTC.

The CDR3 loop is CSARRDYEQYF. CDR3 nucleotide sequence: TGCAGTGCTAGACGAGACTACGAGCAGTACTTC. This rearrangement joins TRBV20-1 to TRBJ2-7; D is unresolved. CDR3 length equals 11 residues. The germline CDR1 and CDR2 sequences are DFQATT and SNEGSKA (reference sequence). V was trimmed by 2 bases and J by 3 bases, leaving 5 bases between them.

The V gene is TRBV27, the J gene TRBJ2-7; 7 bases line up with TRBD2. V gave up 6 bases and J gave up 0 bases; unmatched junction bases: 8. CDR3 length: 15 residues. Germline-derived CDR1 and CDR2 are MNHEY and SMNVEV (reference sequence). CDR3 residues: CASRASGKSSYEQYF. CDR3 bases: TGTGCCAGCAGAGCTAGCGGTAAGAGCTCCTACGAGCAGTACTTC.

This chain joins TRBV19 and TRBJ1-5; D is undetermined. Per the germline V gene, CDR1 is LNHDA and CDR2 is SQIVND (reference sequence). This CDR3 spans 15 amino acids. Trimming removed 1 base from V and 3 bases from J, with 10 bases in between. CDR3 sequence reads: CASSIGGSNNQPQHF. CDR3 nucleotides: TGTGCCAGTAGTATAGGAGGGAGCAACAATCAGCCCCAGCATTTT.

V and J are TRBV7-6 and TRBJ2-7; D gene uncertain. The V gene lost 1 base and the J gene lost 1 base, with 14 bases spanning the gap. The CDR3 length is 16 residues. Germline lookup yields CDR1 SGHVS and CDR2 FNYEAQ. The CDR3 is CASSLDGPVVSYEQYF. The CDR3 DNA reads as TGTGCCAGCAGCTTAGACGGTCCCGTAGTATCCTACGAGCAGTACTTC. Full variable domain (missing parts from reference TRBV7-6 and TRBJ2-7): GAGVSQSPRYKVTKRGQDVALRCDPISGHVSLYWYRQALGQGPEFLTYFNYEAQQDKSGLPNDRFSAERPEGSISTLTIQRTEQRDSAMYRCASSLDGPVVSYEQYFGPGTRLTVT.

V usage is TRBV7-8 and J usage is TRBJ1-5; D ambiguous. CDR3 length: 17 residues. Per germline, CDR1 SGHVS and CDR2 FQNEAQ. V lost 3 bases to trimming and J lost 9 bases, with 24 bases between them. This chain's CDR3 is CASSFLARLGPEVPQHF. CDR3 bases: TGTGCCAGCAGCTTTCTCGCGCGACTCGGCCCTGAAGTGCCCCAGCATTTT.

A note on this clone: In the same sample, other DNA sequences code for this CDR3. The chain combines TRBV10-1 with TRBJ2-3; 10 nucleotides match TRBD2. Germline V gene data show CDR1 as WNHNN and CDR2 as SYGVQD (reference sequence). This CDR3 region has 17 residues. V lost 2 bases and J lost 4; bases outside the gene matches: 9. CDR3 region: CASSETSSGSFSDTQYF. CDR3 nucleotides: TGCGCCAGCAGTGAGACGTCTAGCGGGAGTTTCTCAGATACGCAGTATTTT.

The CDR3 DNA is TGTGCCAGCAGCTCCCCGAGGACAGGGGGCCCCTACGAGCAGTACTTC. It is translated as CASSSPRTGGPYEQYF. This rearrangement joins TRBV7-8 to TRBJ2-7, with TRBD1 matching 11 bases. The CDR3 extends over 16 amino acids. The trim removed 4 bases at V and 2 bases at J, leaving 7 bases unmatched. Germline CDR1 is SGHVS and CDR2 is FQNEAQ.

The genes are TRBV7-9 and TRBJ1-5; 8 bases line up with TRBD1. The CDR3 spans 15 residues. Looked up from germline, CDR1 is SEHNR and CDR2 is FQNEAQ (reference sequence). Germline trimming cut 5 bases from V and 9 bases from J; bases unmatched to any gene: 12. Written as DNA, the CDR3 is TGTGCCAGCAGCCGTGGACAGGGTGATGCTTGGCCCCAGCATTTT. This codes for CASSRGQGDAWPQHF.

The chain combines TRBV7-9 with TRBJ1-1; no clear D. CDR1 is SEHNR, CDR2 FQNEAQ, per germline (reference sequence). CDR3 length: 15 residues. The V gene lost 1 base and the J gene lost 11 bases, with 20 bases spanning the gap. CDR3 DNA: TGTGCCAGCAGCTTAGGAGGGTTGGGGAGTGCGTGGGCTTTCTTT. Translation gives CASSLGGLGSAWAFF.

This chain joins TRBV7-3 and TRBJ2-7, with 9 bases fitting TRBD1. V trimming: 5 bases; J trimming: 7 bases; junction bases outside the gene matches: 9. Germline loops: CDR1 SGHTA, CDR2 FQGTGA. The CDR3 contains 14 residues. The CDR3 coding sequence is TGTGCCAGCAGCCCTGGGACAGGGTCGAGGGAGCAGTACTTC. Translating it yields CASSPGTGSREQYF.

J is TRBJ2-3 and V is TRBV5-4, with 8 bases matching TRBD2. The CDR3 consists of 15 residues. Germline lookup yields CDR1 SGHNT and CDR2 YYREEE (reference sequence). J lost 1 base, V lost 0 bases, and 1 base had no gene match. The chain's CDR3 is CASSLDGRGTDTQYF. For the CDR3, the DNA is TGTGCCAGCAGCTTGGACGGGAGGGGCACAGATACGCAGTATTTT.

V usage is TRBV25-1 and J usage is TRBJ1-1, with D possibly TRBD1 on 5 matching bases. The CDR3 totals 15 residues. V dropped 1 base and J dropped 4 bases, with 13 bases sitting between them. Germline loops: CDR1 MGHDK, CDR2 SYGVNS. The DNA of the CDR3 is TGTGCCAGCAGTGAATTAGACAGCCGAGGCACTGAAGCTTTCTTT. Its protein product is CASSELDSRGTEAFF.